The rows below give T cell receptor beta chains drawn from one sample of a study of follicular helper T cells after annual influenza vaccination. Assay: immunoSEQ multiplex PCR; the TCRdb copy retains only in-frame clones and omits some. Counted here are 9,500 to 13,000 clones, roughly 80% occurring once; the ten biggest clones make up approximately 3.3%. Material: CXCR5+ CD38- circulating T follicular helper cells from blood, obtained on the day of influenza vaccination. Receptors originate from an adult who received the influenza vaccine. Each CDR3 is given with its conserved first and last residue. The D gene is left open where the match is weak. Only some rows state a clone size, as once, few, many or a class for expanded clones.

d_gene,v_gene,abundance,j_gene,CDR3nt,CDR3aa
TRBD1,TRBV18,NA,TRBJ2-1,TGTGCCAGCCTGCTACAGGGGGCGAACAATGAGCAGTTCTTC,CASLLQGANNEQFF
TRBD1,TRBV7-2,NA,TRBJ2-2,TGTGCCAGCAGTCCGGACAGGGGCGCCGGGGAGCTGTTTTTT,CASSPDRGAGELFF
TRBD1,TRBV5-6,NA,TRBJ2-4,TGTGCCAGCAGCCCCGGGACAGGGGAAAACATTCAGTACTTC,CASSPGTGENIQYF
NA,TRBV28,NA,TRBJ1-5,TGTGCCAGCAGTGGGGGGGTCCACGGCAATCAGCCCCAGCATTTT,CASSGGVHGNQPQHF
NA,TRBV7-3,once,TRBJ2-5,TGTGCCAGCAGCCCAAGTCCAGGGACGCAAGAGACCCAGTACTTC,CASSPSPGTQETQYF
TRBD2,TRBV9,NA,TRBJ2-7,TGTGCCAGCAGCGTAGCTTGGGAGGGGAGCGAGCAGTACTTC,CASSVAWEGSEQYF
NA,TRBV15,NA,TRBJ2-3,TGTGCCACCAGCAGAGATCCCGTAGGAGGTACGCAGTATTTT,CATSRDPVGGTQYF
TRBD2,TRBV28,NA,TRBJ2-2,TGTGCCAGCAGCTGGACTAGCGCGGCCGGGGAGCTGTTTTTT,CASSWTSAAGELFF
NA,TRBV6-1,NA,TRBJ1-6,TGTGCCAGCAGCCCCGGGACGGAAGGCTCACCCCTCCACTTT,CASSPGTEGSPLHF
NA,TRBV5-6,NA,TRBJ2-6,TGTGCCAGCAGCCGGCGGCAGGATTACCCTGGGGCCAACGTCCTGACTTTC,CASSRRQDYPGANVLTF
NA,TRBV7-2,NA,TRBJ1-2,TGTGCCAGCAGCTTAGCCACAGCCTGGGATGGCTACACCTTC,CASSLATAWDGYTF
TRBD2,TRBV5-1,NA,TRBJ2-1,TGCGCCAGCAGCCTCACGGCGGGGGGGCCCTACAATGAGCAGTTCTTC,CASSLTAGGPYNEQFF
NA,TRBV5-1,NA,TRBJ2-3,TGCGCCAGCAGTACCGGGCCCGGGTTGGATACGCAGTATTTT,CASSTGPGLDTQYF
NA,TRBV6-5,once,TRBJ1-4,TGTGCCAGCAGTTACAGGGCAGGGACTAATGAAAAACTGTTTTTT,CASSYRAGTNEKLFF
NA,TRBV5-1,NA,TRBJ1-6,TGCGCCAGCAGCTTGGGACAGATTAATTCACCCCTCCACTTT,CASSLGQINSPLHF
NA,TRBV5-4,NA,TRBJ1-1,TGTGCCAGCAGCCCGGACATAGAAAGAGAAGCTTTCTTT,CASSPDIEREAFF
TRBD1,TRBV28,few,TRBJ2-7,TGTGCCAGCAGTTTGTATCGTGAGGGGGCCGCCGAGCAGTACTTC,CASSLYREGAAEQYF
TRBD1,TRBV28,NA,TRBJ2-7,TGTGCCAGCAGTGCCCCCGGGACAGGGTCTTCCTACGAGCAGTACTTC,CASSAPGTGSSYEQYF
TRBD2,TRBV7-9,NA,TRBJ2-7,TGTGCCAGCAGCCGACTAGCGGGAGATGCCTACGAGCAGTACTTC,CASSRLAGDAYEQYF
TRBD1,TRBV28,NA,TRBJ1-1,TGTGCCAGCAGTGCAAGACAGGGAAGGACTGAAGCTTTCTTT,CASSARQGRTEAFF